The rows below give T cell receptor beta chains drawn from one sample of a study of siplizumab effects on memory and regulatory T cells. Sequenced by immunoSEQ multiplex PCR; TCRdb stores in-frame clones only, minus some. The table has 98,000 or so clones, 93% seen once. What was sequenced was Tregs sorted from blood. These receptor sequences come from a human donor in good health. CDR3s include the opening cysteine and the closing phenylalanine or tryptophan. A D gene is named only where the DNA matches it firmly. Size tells how often a clone was seen (once, few, many) or the class of an expanded clone, and some rows leave it out.

v_call,j_call,d_call,clone_size,cdr3_aa,cdr3_nt
TRBV9,TRBJ2-3,NA,NA,CASSVWGSSTDTQYF,TGTGCCAGCAGCGTATGGGGTTCTAGCACAGATACGCAGTATTTT
TRBV30,TRBJ2-7,NA,once,CAWSVESLGQYF,TGTGCCTGGAGTGTTGAGAGCTTGGGGCAGTACTTC
TRBV11-3,TRBJ2-4,TRBD1,NA,CASSSQGDIQYF,TGTGCCAGCAGCTCCCAGGGGGACATTCAGTACTTC
TRBV30,TRBJ2-2,NA,NA,CAWRPPNTGELFF,TGTGCCTGGCGACCCCCGAACACCGGGGAGCTGTTTTTT
TRBV2,TRBJ1-2,NA,NA,CASSYDDLLPGGYTF,TGTGCCAGCAGTTACGACGATCTCCTTCCAGGTGGCTACACCTTC
TRBV19,TRBJ1-5,NA,NA,CASSISGRNQPQHF,TGTGCCAGTAGTATATCAGGGCGCAATCAGCCCCAGCATTTT
TRBV5-1,TRBJ2-1,NA,NA,CASSSHNEQFF,TGCGCCAGCAGCTCTCACAATGAGCAGTTCTTC
TRBV7-2,TRBJ2-5,NA,NA,CASSFSTGRETQYF,TGTGCCAGCAGCTTTTCTACAGGGAGAGAGACCCAGTACTTC
TRBV6-5,TRBJ2-3,NA,NA,CASSYLSAHTDTQYF,TGTGCCAGCAGTTACTTGTCAGCTCACACAGATACGCAGTATTTT
TRBV14,TRBJ1-3,NA,NA,CASSQAQFSGNTIYF,TGTGCCAGCAGCCAAGCCCAGTTCTCTGGAAACACCATATATTTT
TRBV9,TRBJ1-1,NA,NA,CASSVDLGLNTEAFF,TGTGCCAGCAGCGTAGACCTGGGCCTGAACACTGAAGCTTTCTTT
TRBV7-6,TRBJ1-5,NA,NA,CASSPRQDNQPQHF,TGTGCCAGCAGCCCCCGACAGGACAATCAGCCCCAGCATTTT
TRBV14,TRBJ1-2,NA,once,CASSQRDGRSGYTF,TGTGCCAGCAGCCAACGGGACGGGAGAAGCGGCTACACCTTC
TRBV6-5,TRBJ1-2,NA,NA,CASRGLGLLRNGYTF,TGTGCCAGCAGAGGGTTGGGACTCCTGCGAAACGGCTACACCTTC
TRBV5-1,TRBJ2-7,NA,NA,CASSLYGRDHGEQYF,TGCGCCAGCAGCTTATACGGGAGAGATCATGGCGAGCAGTACTTC
TRBV11-3,TRBJ2-3,NA,NA,CASSLSSAAPSTDTQYF,TGTGCCAGCAGCTTAAGCTCGGCGGCGCCAAGCACAGATACGCAGTATTTT
TRBV7-2,TRBJ2-5,TRBD2,NA,CASSIGTSGRWETQYF,TGTGCCAGCAGCATAGGGACTAGCGGGAGGTGGGAGACCCAGTACTTC
TRBV19,TRBJ2-2,NA,NA,CASRRQGRLNTGELFF,TGTGCCAGTAGGCGCCAGGGGAGACTAAACACCGGAGAGCTGTTTTTT
TRBV5-4,TRBJ2-3,NA,NA,CASSLEGVDTQYF,TGTGCCAGCAGCTTGGAGGGAGTGGATACGCAGTATTTT
TRBV5-1,TRBJ2-5,TRBD1,NA,CASTSQGQLQETQYF,TGCGCCTCTACGAGTCAGGGACAGCTCCAAGAGACCCAGTACTTC
TRBV5-4,TRBJ2-1,TRBD2,NA,CASSPVAGSRVEQFF,TGTGCCAGCAGCCCGGTAGCGGGGTCCAGGGTTGAGCAGTTCTTC
TRBV19,TRBJ1-5,NA,NA,CASSIDESNQPQHF,TGTGCCAGTAGTATAGATGAGAGCAATCAGCCCCAGCATTTT
TRBV5-1,TRBJ2-5,NA,NA,CASSPPAQETQYF,TGCGCCAGCAGCCCACCAGCGCAAGAGACCCAGTACTTC
TRBV11-2,TRBJ1-2,NA,NA,CASSLESQFGYTF,TGTGCCAGCAGCTTAGAATCACAATTCGGCTACACCTTC
TRBV19,TRBJ2-1,TRBD2,NA,CASMRTSGRAYNEQFF,TGTGCCAGTATGAGGACTAGCGGGAGGGCCTACAATGAGCAGTTCTTC
TRBV29-1,TRBJ2-3,TRBD2,NA,CSGFLAVADTQYF,TGCAGCGGCTTTCTAGCGGTTGCAGATACGCAGTATTTT
TRBV6-5,TRBJ1-1,NA,NA,CASSPLKGYTEAFF,TGTGCCAGCAGTCCCTTGAAAGGGTACACTGAAGCTTTCTTT
TRBV6-5,TRBJ1-6,NA,NA,CASSSTGSPLHF,TGTGCCAGCAGTTCCACAGGTTCACCCCTCCACTTT
TRBV11-2,TRBJ2-1,TRBD2,NA,CASSLEGGGYNEQFF,TGTGCCAGCAGCTTAGAAGGCGGGGGGTACAATGAGCAGTTCTTC
TRBV30,TRBJ2-3,NA,NA,CAWSPGALSTDTQYF,TGTGCCTGGAGTCCAGGGGCCTTGAGCACAGATACGCAGTATTTT
TRBV30,TRBJ1-1,NA,few,CAWSLRLLNTEAFF,TGTGCCTGGAGTTTAAGACTCTTGAACACTGAAGCTTTCTTT
TRBV30,TRBJ1-1,NA,NA,CAWGGEGYTEAFF,TGTGCCTGGGGCGGTGAGGGGTACACTGAAGCTTTCTTT
TRBV15,TRBJ2-7,TRBD1,NA,CATSRGGTGGLYEQYF,TGTGCCACCAGCAGAGGGGGGACAGGGGGCCTTTACGAGCAGTACTTC
TRBV7-9,TRBJ2-7,TRBD1,NA,CASSVIPLGTGVSYEQYF,TGTGCCAGCAGCGTCATCCCCCTTGGGACAGGGGTCTCCTACGAGCAGTACTTC
TRBV10-3,TRBJ2-5,NA,NA,CATSQGFGETQYF,TGTGCCACGTCACAGGGTTTCGGAGAGACCCAGTACTTC
TRBV13,TRBJ2-7,NA,NA,CASRFVGGEQYF,TGTGCCAGCAGGTTCGTCGGGGGCGAGCAGTACTTC
TRBV29-1,TRBJ2-2,TRBD1,NA,CSGGQGPGELFF,TGCAGCGGAGGACAGGGGCCCGGGGAGCTGTTTTTT
TRBV5-1,TRBJ1-1,NA,NA,CASSSALTTRNTEAFF,TGCGCCAGCAGCTCAGCCCTGACCACTCGGAACACTGAAGCTTTCTTT
TRBV5-1,TRBJ2-3,NA,NA,CASSLGGTDTQYF,TGCGCCAGCAGCTTGGGTGGCACAGATACGCAGTATTTT
TRBV11-3,TRBJ2-7,TRBD1,NA,CASSSRVRQGPEQYF,TGTGCCAGCAGCTCCAGGGTTCGACAGGGTCCCGAGCAGTACTTC
TRBV6-6,TRBJ1-5,TRBD1,once,CASSYTDRGHQPQHF,TGTGCCAGCAGTTACACGGACAGGGGACATCAGCCCCAGCATTTT
TRBV10-3,TRBJ2-3,NA,NA,CAISGVGGDSTGTDTQYF,TGTGCCATCAGTGGGGTTGGTGGGGATAGCACTGGCACAGATACGCAGTATTTT